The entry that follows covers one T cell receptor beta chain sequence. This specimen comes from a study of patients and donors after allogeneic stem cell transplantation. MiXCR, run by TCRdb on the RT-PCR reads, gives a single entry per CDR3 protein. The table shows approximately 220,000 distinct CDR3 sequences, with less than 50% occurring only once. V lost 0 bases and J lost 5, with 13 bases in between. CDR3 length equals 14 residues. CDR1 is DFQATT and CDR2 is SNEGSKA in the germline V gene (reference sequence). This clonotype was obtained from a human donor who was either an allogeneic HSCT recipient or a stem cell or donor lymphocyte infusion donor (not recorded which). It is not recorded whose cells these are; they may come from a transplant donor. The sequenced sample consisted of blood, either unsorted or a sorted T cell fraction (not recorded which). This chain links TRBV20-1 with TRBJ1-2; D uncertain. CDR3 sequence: CSARDKGKKYGYTF. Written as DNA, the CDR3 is TGCAGTGCTAGAGATAAGGGCAAAAAGTATGGCTACACCTTC.